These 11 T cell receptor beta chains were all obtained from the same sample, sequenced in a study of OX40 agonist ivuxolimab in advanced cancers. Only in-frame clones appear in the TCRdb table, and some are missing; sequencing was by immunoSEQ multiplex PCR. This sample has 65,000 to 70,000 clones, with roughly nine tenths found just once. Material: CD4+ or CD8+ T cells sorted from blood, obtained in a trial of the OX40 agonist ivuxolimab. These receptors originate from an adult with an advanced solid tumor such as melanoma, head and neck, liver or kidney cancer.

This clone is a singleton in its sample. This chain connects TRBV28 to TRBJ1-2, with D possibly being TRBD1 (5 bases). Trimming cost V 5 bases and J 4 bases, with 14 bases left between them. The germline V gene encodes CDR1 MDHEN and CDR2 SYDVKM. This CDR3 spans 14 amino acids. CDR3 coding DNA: TGTGCCAGCAGTGCCTTAGGGGACCGCTATGGCTACACCTTC. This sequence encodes CASSALGDRYGYTF.

The CDR3 sequence is CASSTLAGGYYNEQFF. For the CDR3, the DNA is TGTGCCAGTAGTACCTTAGCGGGAGGTTACTACAATGAGCAGTTCTTC. The rearrangement uses TRBV19 and TRBJ2-1; 10 bases are shared with TRBD2. V shed 4 bases, J shed 3 bases, and the junction held 6 bases outside the gene matches. The CDR3 length is 16 residues. CDR1 LNHDA and CDR2 SQIVND come from the germline V gene (reference sequence).

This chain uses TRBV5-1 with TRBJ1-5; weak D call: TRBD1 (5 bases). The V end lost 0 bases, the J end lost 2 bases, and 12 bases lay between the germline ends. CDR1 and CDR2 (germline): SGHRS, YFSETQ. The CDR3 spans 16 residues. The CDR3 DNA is TGCGCCAGCAGCTTGGACGGGGACCACCGCAATCAGCCCCAGCATTTT. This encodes CASSLDGDHRNQPQHF.

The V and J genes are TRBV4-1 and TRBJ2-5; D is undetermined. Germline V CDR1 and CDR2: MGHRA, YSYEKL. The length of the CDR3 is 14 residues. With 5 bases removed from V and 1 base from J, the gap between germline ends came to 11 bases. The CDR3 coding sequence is TGCGCCAGCAGCTACAGTGCCGTCCAAGAGACCCAGTACTTC. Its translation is CASSYSAVQETQYF.

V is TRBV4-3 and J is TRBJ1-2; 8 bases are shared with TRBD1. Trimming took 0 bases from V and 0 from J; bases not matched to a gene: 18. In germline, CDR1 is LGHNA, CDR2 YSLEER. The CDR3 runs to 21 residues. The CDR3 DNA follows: TGCGCCAGCAGCCAAGATGGAGGGTTTCAGGGGACAGGCAGAGCTAACTATGGCTACACCTTC. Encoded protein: CASSQDGGFQGTGRANYGYTF.

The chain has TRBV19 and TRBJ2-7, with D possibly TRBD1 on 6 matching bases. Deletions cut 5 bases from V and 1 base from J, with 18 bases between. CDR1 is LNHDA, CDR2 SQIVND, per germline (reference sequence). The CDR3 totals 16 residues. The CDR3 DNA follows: TGTGCCAGTAGTCGGGGTGGGGGCATGGGATCCTACGAGCAGTACTTC. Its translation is CASSRGGGMGSYEQYF.

This chain's CDR3 is CASSEGLQGASNQPQHF. As DNA, the CDR3 is TGTGCCAGCAGCGAAGGCCTCCAGGGGGCAAGCAATCAGCCCCAGCATTTT. This sequence joins TRBV27 and TRBJ1-5; 8 bases agree with TRBD1. This CDR3 spans 17 amino acids. After removal of 6 bases from V and 1 base from J, the junction contained 11 bases not matched to a gene. In germline, CDR1 is MNHEY, CDR2 SMNVEV (reference sequence).

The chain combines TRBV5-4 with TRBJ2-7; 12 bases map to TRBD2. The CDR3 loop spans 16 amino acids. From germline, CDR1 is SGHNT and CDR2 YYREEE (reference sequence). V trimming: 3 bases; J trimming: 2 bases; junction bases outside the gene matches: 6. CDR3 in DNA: TGTGCCAGCAGCTCCAGCGGACTAGCGGGGACCTACGAGCAGTACTTC. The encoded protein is CASSSSGLAGTYEQYF.

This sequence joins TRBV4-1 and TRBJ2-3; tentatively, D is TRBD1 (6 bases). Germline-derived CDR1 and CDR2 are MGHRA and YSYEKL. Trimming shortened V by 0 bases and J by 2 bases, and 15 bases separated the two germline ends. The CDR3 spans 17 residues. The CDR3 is CASSQDFNRVLTDTQYF. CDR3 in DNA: TGCGCCAGCAGCCAAGATTTCAACAGGGTTCTCACAGATACGCAGTATTTT.

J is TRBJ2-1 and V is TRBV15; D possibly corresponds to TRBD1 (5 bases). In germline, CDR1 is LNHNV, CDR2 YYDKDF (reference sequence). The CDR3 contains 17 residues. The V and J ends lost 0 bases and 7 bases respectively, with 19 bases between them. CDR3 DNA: TGTGCCACCAGCAGAGATCGTACCAGGGCTGGTCGGAATGAGCAGTTCTTC. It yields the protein CATSRDRTRAGRNEQFF.

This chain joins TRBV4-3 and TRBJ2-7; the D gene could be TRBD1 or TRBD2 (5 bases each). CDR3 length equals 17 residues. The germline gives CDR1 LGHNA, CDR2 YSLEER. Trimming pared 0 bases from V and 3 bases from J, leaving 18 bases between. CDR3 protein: CASSQDSAGAGFYEQYF. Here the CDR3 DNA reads TGCGCCAGCAGCCAAGATTCTGCCGGGGCTGGGTTCTACGAGCAGTACTTC.